The 5 T cell receptor beta chains reported below all come from one sample, sequenced in a study of CD8 T cells in ankylosing spondylitis. Study findings and constraints: One TCR beta motif, made up of roughly 8 highly homologous variants, appeared characteristic of ankylosing spondylitis blood.

TCRdb analysed the 5' RACE reads with MiXCR anew, one entry per CDR3 protein. The table lists about 480,000 distinct CDR3 sequences, about 15% of them singletons. These receptors' antigens are unknown. What was sequenced was blood, either unsorted or a sorted T cell fraction (not recorded which). These receptors all come from a male donor with ankylosing spondylitis.

This clonotype appeared a few times. In DNA, the CDR3 is TGTGCCAGCAGCCCGTCTGTCGGCTACGAGCAGTACTTC. This encodes CASSPSVGYEQYF. J is TRBJ2-7 and V is TRBV9; D remains unclear. The germline CDR1 and CDR2 sequences are SGDLS and YYNGEE. CDR3 length: 13 residues. Trimming took off 4 bases at V and 3 bases at J, with 11 bases between the two ends.

This clonotype was seen many times. As DNA, the CDR3 is TGTGCCAGCAGAATAACCTGGGGAACCCCTGATGAGCAGTTCTTC. Its protein is CASRITWGTPDEQFF. V and J are TRBV12-3 or TRBV12-4 and TRBJ2-1; D gene unclear. The CDR3 runs 15 residues. The germline V and J ends were trimmed by 6 bases and 8 bases, with 20 bases remaining between them.

In its sample, this clonotype was seen many times. This chain connects TRBV12-3 or TRBV12-4 to TRBJ2-2, with D unclear. The V and J ends lost 2 bases and 1 base respectively, with 8 bases between them. CDR3 length: 15 residues. The CDR3 sequence: CASSLHQLNTGELFF. The DNA of the CDR3 is TGTGCCAGCAGTTTACACCAACTGAACACCGGGGAGCTGTTTTTT.

The chain has TRBV30 and TRBJ1-6; no clear D gene. The V gene's germline CDR1 is GTSNPN and CDR2 SVGIG (reference sequence). The germline V and J ends were trimmed by 1 base and 6 bases, with 13 bases remaining between them. The CDR3 runs to 15 residues. In nucleotides, the CDR3 is TGTGCCTGGAGTGGTCGGCAGGCGGGTAATTCACCCCTCCACTTT. Residues: CAWSGRQAGNSPLHF.

The chain joins TRBV28 to TRBJ2-7; 7 bases fit TRBD1. V lost 6 bases, J lost 3 bases, and 11 bases stayed unmatched. The CDR3 contains 15 residues. Germline CDR1 MDHEN, CDR2 SYDVKM. This CDR3 reads CASSLPGQLYYEQYF. CDR3 nucleotides: TGTGCCAGCAGCCTACCGGGACAGCTATACTACGAGCAGTACTTC.